These T cell receptor beta chains were read from a single sample in a study of blood T cell repertoires in COVID-19. The assay was immunoSEQ multiplex PCR, and TCRdb's table has in-frame clones only and misses some. Of about 170,000 clones listed, 80% to 85% are singletons. The specimen was peripheral blood. The receptors originated from a human donor with acute or convalescent COVID-19. The donor label of this sample is uncertain. Each CDR3 is given with its conserved first and last residue. D genes are given only for firm matches. Size is omitted from some rows. Given values are once, few, many or a class for expanded clones.

D gene	clone size	V gene	J gene	CDR3 DNA	CDR3 protein
.	.	TRBV27	TRBJ2-6	TGTGCCAGCAGCCGTAACACCCCTGGGGCCAACGTCCTGACTTTC	CASSRNTPGANVLTF
.	.	TRBV11-2	TRBJ2-7	TGTGCCAGCAGCTTAATCTCCGGGTGGGGAGACGAGCAGTACTTC	CASSLISGWGDEQYF
TRBD1	.	TRBV6-1	TRBJ1-4	TGTGCCAGCAGTGAACCCACAGGGGGCAAGAAAAAACTGTTTTTT	CASSEPTGGKKKLFF
.	.	TRBV5-4	TRBJ2-2	TGTGCCAGCAGCCCGCCCGGCACCGGGGAGCTGTTTTTT	CASSPPGTGELFF
.	.	TRBV7-9	TRBJ1-2	TGTGCCAGCAGCTTAGGGCCCCCAGGATTGAACTATGGCTACACCTTC	CASSLGPPGLNYGYTF
TRBD1	.	TRBV11-2	TRBJ2-7	TGTGCCAGCAGCACAGGGGTGGGCGAGCAGTACTTC	CASSTGVGEQYF
.	.	TRBV19	TRBJ1-4	TGTGCCAGTAGTATCGTAGTGGGTTGGGGACATACTAATGAAAAACTGTTTTTT	CASSIVVGWGHTNEKLFF
TRBD2	.	TRBV3-1/TRBV3-2	TRBJ2-3	TGTGCCAGCAGCCAAGATTCAGCGGGGGGCACAGATACGCAGTATTTT	CASSQDSAGGTDTQYF
TRBD2	.	TRBV4-1	TRBJ2-1	TGCGCCAGCAGCCAAGTCCCGACTACGAGCGGGACTTATAGCTCCTACAATGAGCAGTTCTTC	CASSQVPTTSGTYSSYNEQFF
.	.	TRBV5-1	TRBJ2-3	TGCGCCAGCAGCTTGGGGGGGCAGACCTTGATAGCAGATACGCAGTATTTT	CASSLGGQTLIADTQYF
.	.	TRBV6-5	TRBJ1-4	TGTGCCAGCAGACCGGGGGGAAATAATGAAAAACTGTTTTTT	CASRPGGNNEKLFF
.	.	TRBV5-4	TRBJ1-3	TGTGCCAGCAGCGTGGACGGGAGCTCTGGAAACACCATATATTTT	CASSVDGSSGNTIYF
.	.	TRBV3-1/TRBV3-2	TRBJ1-3	TGTGCCAGCAGCCTTCGGGAGGGCACCATATATTTT	CASSLREGTIYF
.	.	TRBV23-1	TRBJ1-1	TGCGCCAGCAGTCAATCGGAGGGTCCGACTGAAGCTTTCTTT	CASSQSEGPTEAFF
.	.	TRBV19	TRBJ1-5	TGTGCCAGTAGTAAGGGGACACATAGCAATCAGCCCCAGCATTTT	CASSKGTHSNQPQHF
.	.	TRBV5-1	TRBJ2-1	TGCGCCAGCAGCTTGATTGGGCCTCTATACAATGAGCAGTTCTTC	CASSLIGPLYNEQFF
TRBD1	.	TRBV6-5	TRBJ2-5	TGTGCCAGCAGTTACGACAGGGCCCAAGAGACCCAGTACTTC	CASSYDRAQETQYF
.	.	TRBV7-9	TRBJ1-3	TGTGCCAGCAGCTCGCCGGTCAACACCATATATTTT	CASSSPVNTIYF
TRBD2	.	TRBV11-3	TRBJ2-3	TGTGCCAGCAGCTTTCGAACCGCGGGGGGTGGCACAGATACGCAGTATTTT	CASSFRTAGGGTDTQYF
TRBD1	few	TRBV12-5	TRBJ1-1	TGTGCTAGTGGTTTGTCACAGGGGAGCGGCACTGAAGCTTTCTTT	CASGLSQGSGTEAFF
.	.	TRBV5-1	TRBJ1-3	TGCGCCAGCAGCTTGGATTCGGGATCTGGAAACACCATATATTTT	CASSLDSGSGNTIYF
TRBD1	.	TRBV6-4	TRBJ1-1	TGTGCCAGCAGGACAAGACAGGGGGCGCCGTCCATGAACACTGAAGCTTTCTTT	CASRTRQGAPSMNTEAFF
TRBD1	.	TRBV28	TRBJ2-5	TGTGCCAGCAGCCTTACGGGACAGGGGAGGCAAGAGACCCAGTACTTC	CASSLTGQGRQETQYF
TRBD2	.	TRBV10-1	TRBJ2-1	TGCGCCAGCAGCCAGGGACTAGCGGGAGCCCTGAGCTCCTACAATGAGCAGTTCTTC	CASSQGLAGALSSYNEQFF
.	.	TRBV5-8	TRBJ1-1	TGTGCCAGCAGCTTCTCCCCAGGGGAAACTGAAGCTTTCTTT	CASSFSPGETEAFF
.	.	TRBV3-1/TRBV3-2	TRBJ2-2	TGTGCCAGCAGCCAAACCGGGTCCGGGGAGCTGTTTTTT	CASSQTGSGELFF
.	few	TRBV5-6	TRBJ2-1	TGTGCCAGCAGCTTGGAACGCGGGACCTACAATGAGCAGTTCTTC	CASSLERGTYNEQFF
.	.	TRBV19	TRBJ1-1	TGTGCCAGTAGTAACTCAGGGAACACTGAAGCTTTCTTT	CASSNSGNTEAFF
TRBD1	.	TRBV5-1	TRBJ2-7	TGCGCCAGCAGCTTGGGACAGGGGTCCCCCTACGAGCAGTACTTC	CASSLGQGSPYEQYF
.	.	TRBV9	TRBJ2-2	TGTGCCAGCAGCCCCAGGAACGGGGAGCTGTTTTTT	CASSPRNGELFF
.	.	TRBV30	TRBJ1-1	TGTGCCTGGAGCGACGTTGCCCCAGGCACTGAAGCTTTCTTT	CAWSDVAPGTEAFF
TRBD2	few	TRBV5-6	TRBJ2-1	TGTGCCAGCAGCCTCGAACTAGCGGGATTGGATGAGCAGTTCTTC	CASSLELAGLDEQFF
TRBD1	.	TRBV5-1	TRBJ1-1	TGCGCCAGCAGCCCGACAGGGTCCACTGAAGCTTTCTTT	CASSPTGSTEAFF
TRBD2	few	TRBV7-8	TRBJ2-3	TGTGCCAGCAGCTCGCACATCCCCGGGACTAGCGGGGGTGCAGATACGCAGTATTTT	CASSSHIPGTSGGADTQYF
TRBD1	.	TRBV30	TRBJ2-1	TGTGCCTGGAGTCCAGGACAGGGGCGCCACAATGAGCAGTTCTTC	CAWSPGQGRHNEQFF
.	.	TRBV27	TRBJ2-7	TGTGCCAGCAGTTTGGGGCCCCTATCGACAGGAGGATACGAGCAGTACTTC	CASSLGPLSTGGYEQYF
TRBD1	.	TRBV9	TRBJ2-2	TGTGCCAGCAGCGTAGACAGGGGGTCTGCCGGGGAGCTGTTTTTT	CASSVDRGSAGELFF
.	.	TRBV30	TRBJ2-1	TGTGCCTGGAGTAGAGGGAGACGCAATGAGCAGTTCTTC	CAWSRGRRNEQFF
.	.	TRBV6-6	TRBJ1-5	TGTGCCAGCAGTTTCCAAACAGGGTCTAATCAGCCCCAGCATTTT	CASSFQTGSNQPQHF